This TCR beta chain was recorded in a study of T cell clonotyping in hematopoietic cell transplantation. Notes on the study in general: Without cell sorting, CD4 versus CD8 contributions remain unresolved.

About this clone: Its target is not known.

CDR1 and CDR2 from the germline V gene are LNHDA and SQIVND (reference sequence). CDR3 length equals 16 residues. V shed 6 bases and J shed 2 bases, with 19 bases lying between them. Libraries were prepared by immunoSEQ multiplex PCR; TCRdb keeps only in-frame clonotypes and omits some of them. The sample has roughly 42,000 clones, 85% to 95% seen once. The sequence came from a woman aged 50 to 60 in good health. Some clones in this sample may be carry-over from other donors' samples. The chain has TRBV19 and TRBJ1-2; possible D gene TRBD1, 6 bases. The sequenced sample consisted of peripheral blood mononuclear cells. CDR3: CASRRQVFLLNYGYTF. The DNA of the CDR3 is TGTGCCAGTAGGCGACAGGTTTTTCTTCTCAACTATGGCTACACCTTC.